The rows below give T cell receptor beta chains drawn from one sample of a study of T cell responses to AZD1222 COVID-19 vaccine. Using immunoSEQ multiplex PCR, the repertoire was profiled, and TCRdb retains in-frame clones only, with some absent. This sample has 150,000 to 180,000 clones, with about 88% found just once. This specimen consisted of peripheral blood, obtained on day 0 of AZD1222 vaccination. These receptors originate from an adult in good health. Each CDR3 is given with its conserved first and last residue.

cdr3_aa: CASSERGTGRSTDTQYF
v_call: TRBV10-1

cdr3_aa: CSARRGYGYTF
v_call: TRBV20-1

cdr3_aa: CASSFRTRETQYF
v_call: TRBV12-3/TRBV12-4

cdr3_aa: CASSFDPNQPQHF
v_call: TRBV5-5

cdr3_aa: CASSDGQGVRGYTF
v_call: TRBV3-1/TRBV3-2

cdr3_aa: CASSPSGQGTYNEQFF
v_call: TRBV11-3

cdr3_aa: CASSNTRSTGELFF
v_call: TRBV3-1/TRBV3-2

cdr3_aa: CASSYRGDGTEAFF
v_call: TRBV6-6

cdr3_aa: CASTRTGGASPLHF
v_call: TRBV19

cdr3_aa: CASSYKLTGRPNTGELFF
v_call: TRBV6-2/TRBV6-3

cdr3_aa: CASSSLQGVLNSPLHF
v_call: TRBV5-6

cdr3_aa: CASSLQSIGSYEQYF
v_call: TRBV7-2

cdr3_aa: CASSELRTGGNEQYF
v_call: TRBV25-1

cdr3_aa: CASSFGAYQETQYF
v_call: TRBV7-2

cdr3_aa: CASKGGRDQPQHF
v_call: TRBV6-5

cdr3_aa: CASSLGGGETQYF
v_call: TRBV7-3

cdr3_aa: CASSTGYQGEKLFF
v_call: TRBV6-2/TRBV6-3

cdr3_aa: CASSLAGGYNEQFF
v_call: TRBV6-5

cdr3_aa: CASSIISGQDLDEQYF
v_call: TRBV19

cdr3_aa: CASSREGQGIYEQYF
v_call: TRBV4-3

cdr3_aa: CASSQGTKETQYF
v_call: TRBV3-1/TRBV3-2

cdr3_aa: CASSPWKGGETEAFF
v_call: TRBV19

cdr3_aa: CASSHAVTGNYGYTF
v_call: TRBV7-9

cdr3_aa: CASTQGAEIEKLFF
v_call: TRBV10-1

cdr3_aa: CSASHTDTQYF
v_call: TRBV20-1

cdr3_aa: CASSFTGRIEQYF
v_call: TRBV18

cdr3_aa: CASSIAKLGGSPLHF
v_call: TRBV18

cdr3_aa: CASSVGLAGADEQYF
v_call: TRBV27

cdr3_aa: CASSPQEDLRTEAFF
v_call: TRBV18

cdr3_aa: CASSLGVGGELFF
v_call: TRBV5-4

cdr3_aa: CASSFLDEQFF
v_call: TRBV12-3/TRBV12-4